These 9 T cell receptor beta chains originate from one sample sequenced in a study of cytomegalovirus exposure and HLA in healthy donors. The PCR used 60 Vbeta and 13 Jbeta primers. The table came from immunoSEQ multiplex PCR; TCRdb's copy has only in-frame clones and leaves some out. The sample lists 90,000 to 120,000 clones; roughly 70% were seen once. The specimen was PBMCs. These receptors all stem from a man aged 35 to 55 in good health and CMV-seropositive.

V is TRBV9 and J is TRBJ2-3; 11 positions match TRBD2. The germline V gene encodes CDR1 SGDLS and CDR2 YYNGEE. The length of the CDR3 is 18 residues. V shed 4 bases, J shed 0 bases, and the junction held 10 bases outside the gene matches. The CDR3 DNA is TGTGCCAGCAGCTTAGCCGGGACTAGCGGTTCTAGCACAGATACGCAGTATTTT. It yields the protein CASSLAGTSGSSTDTQYF.

A few counts support this clone. The V call is TRBV28, the J call TRBJ2-6; D is ambiguous. The V end was cut by 2 bases, the J end by 0 bases, with 11 bases between. This CDR3 contains 17 residues. The germline V gene has CDR1 MDHEN and CDR2 SYDVKM. CDR3 DNA: TGTGCCAGCAGTTTAGCAGGTTACGACTCTGGGGCCAACGTCCTGACTTTC. It codes for CASSLAGYDSGANVLTF.

The chain recombines TRBV6-9 with TRBJ2-2; 7 bases fit TRBD2. Germline CDR1 and CDR2: MNHGY and SVAAGI. The CDR3 runs to 16 residues. The trim removed 0 bases at V and 1 base at J, leaving 2 bases unmatched. CDR3 in DNA: TGTGCCAGCAGTTATTCGCGCGGGGGGAACACCGGGGAGCTGTTTTTT. This codes for CASSYSRGGNTGELFF.

The count of this clone is one. V usage is TRBV6-1 and J usage is TRBJ2-2; 9 nucleotides agree with TRBD1. V shed 2 bases and J 6 bases; nucleotides not matched to a gene: 10. Germline V gives CDR1 MNHNS, CDR2 SASEGT. This CDR3 comprises 17 residues. The CDR3 DNA sequence: TGTGCCAGCAGTGAATTGACAGGGGGGTCCTATGCCGGGGAGCTGTTTTTT. Protein sequence: CASSELTGGSYAGELFF.

The chain carries TRBV7-9 and TRBJ2-1, with D perhaps matching TRBD2 (6 bases). The V end lost 4 bases, the J end lost 9 bases, and 19 bases lay between the germline ends. CDR1 is SEHNR, CDR2 FQNEAQ, per germline (reference sequence). CDR3 length: 15 residues. The CDR3 DNA is TGTGCCAGCAGCTCAGCCGGGAGCCACCAAGGTGAGCAGTTCTTC. Protein sequence: CASSSAGSHQGEQFF.

With respect to this clone: The sample holds other DNA sequences that translate to the same CDR3. J is TRBJ2-7 and V is TRBV6-1, with TRBD2 identical over 13 bases. Germline values: CDR1 MNHNS, CDR2 SASEGT. The CDR3 spans 15 residues. The J segment lost 3 bases and the V segment lost 1 base, leaving 0 bases of the junction unmatched. CDR3: CASSEGTSGSYEQYV. As DNA, the CDR3 is TGTGCCAGCAGTGAAGGGACTAGCGGGAGCTACGAGCAGTACGTC.

This rearrangement joins TRBV4-1 to TRBJ2-7, with 10 bases aligning to TRBD1. The germline V gene has CDR1 MGHRA and CDR2 YSYEKL. V gave up 5 bases and J gave up 0 bases; unmatched junction bases: 4. This CDR3 has 15 residues. The CDR3 nucleotides are TGCGCCAGCAGCTCCGGGACAGGGGTCTCCTACGAGCAGTACTTC. Its protein is CASSSGTGVSYEQYF.

This rearrangement joins TRBV10-3 to TRBJ2-7, with D possibly being TRBD1 or TRBD2 (5 bases each). V lost 3 bases and J 7 bases, leaving 13 bases between the germline ends. This CDR3 is built from 13 residues. Germline V gene data show CDR1 as ENHRY and CDR2 as SYGVKD. The CDR3 loop is CAISDGAPGEQYV. CDR3 nucleotides: TGTGCCATCAGTGACGGGGCCCCAGGGGAGCAGTACGTC.

This clone was detected only a few times. This chain joins TRBV7-9 and TRBJ2-7; tentatively, D is TRBD2 (5 bases). Per germline, CDR1 SEHNR and CDR2 FQNEAQ (reference sequence). V was trimmed by 7 bases and J by 0 bases, leaving 16 bases between them. This CDR3 region has 15 residues. CDR3 sequence reads: CASNSPGVGSYEQYV. DNA for the CDR3: TGTGCCAGCAACTCTCCCGGGGTCGGCTCCTACGAGCAGTACGTC.